The T cell receptor (beta chain) described here comes from a study of cytomegalovirus exposure and HLA in healthy donors. Study at large: Earlier findings included roughly 120 million unique TCR beta sequences obtained from 180 million or so T cells.

Use of 60 Vbeta and 13 Jbeta primers characterized the PCR. Sequencing used immunoSEQ multiplex PCR; TCRdb keeps in-frame clones, though not all of them. The data contain some 200,000 clones, roughly 80% of them singletons. Germline values: CDR1 LNHDA, CDR2 SQIVND (reference sequence). With V trimmed by 1 base and J by 8 bases, 15 bases remained unmatched. This CDR3 contains 17 residues. In the case of this clone: Antigen specificity is unknown.

Study-wide findings and caveats: It has been reported that TCR beta sequences accurately predicted the HLA-A and HLA-B alleles of most subjects.

This TCR was recovered from a woman younger than 35 in good health and CMV-seronegative. The sample taken for sequencing was PBMCs. The gene calls are TRBV19 and TRBJ1-2; TRBD1 agrees at 8 bases. CDR3 in DNA: TGTGCCAGTAGTATAGGCCACGCTACCAGGGGGCGGTGGGGCTACACCTTC. This translates into CASSIGHATRGRWGYTF.